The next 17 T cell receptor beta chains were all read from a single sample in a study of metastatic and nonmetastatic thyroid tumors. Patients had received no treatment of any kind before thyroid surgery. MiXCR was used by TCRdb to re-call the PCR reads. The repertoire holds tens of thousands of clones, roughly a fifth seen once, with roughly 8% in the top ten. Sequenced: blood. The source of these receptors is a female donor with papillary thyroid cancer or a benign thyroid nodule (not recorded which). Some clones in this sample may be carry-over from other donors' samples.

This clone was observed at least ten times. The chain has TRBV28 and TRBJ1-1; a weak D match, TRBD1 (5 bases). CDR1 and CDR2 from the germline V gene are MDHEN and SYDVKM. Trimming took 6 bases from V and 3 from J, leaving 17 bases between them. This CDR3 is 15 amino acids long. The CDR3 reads CASSSTGRGYTEAFF. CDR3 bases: TGTGCCAGCAGCTCGACCGGGCGGGGGTACACTGAAGCTTTCTTT.

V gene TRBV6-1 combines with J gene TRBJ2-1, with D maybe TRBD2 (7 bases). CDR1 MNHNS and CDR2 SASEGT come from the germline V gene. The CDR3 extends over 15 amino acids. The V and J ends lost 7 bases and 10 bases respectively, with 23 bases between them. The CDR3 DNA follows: TGTGCCAGCACTCAACTGGGGGGGGGCCTCGGAGAGCAGTTCTTC. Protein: CASTQLGGGLGEQFF.

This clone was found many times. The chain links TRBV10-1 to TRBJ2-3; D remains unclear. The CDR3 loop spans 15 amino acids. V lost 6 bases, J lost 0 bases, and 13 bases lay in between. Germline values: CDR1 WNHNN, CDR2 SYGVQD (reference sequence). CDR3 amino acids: CASSPGYSSTDTQYF. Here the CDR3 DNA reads TGCGCCAGCAGCCCGGGCTATTCTAGCACAGATACGCAGTATTTT.

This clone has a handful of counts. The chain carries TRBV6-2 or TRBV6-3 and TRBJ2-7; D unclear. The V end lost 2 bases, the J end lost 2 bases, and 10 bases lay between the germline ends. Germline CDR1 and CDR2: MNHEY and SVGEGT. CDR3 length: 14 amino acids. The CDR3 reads CASSYADGAYEQYF. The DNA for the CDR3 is TGTGCCAGCAGTTACGCAGACGGCGCCTACGAGCAGTACTTC.

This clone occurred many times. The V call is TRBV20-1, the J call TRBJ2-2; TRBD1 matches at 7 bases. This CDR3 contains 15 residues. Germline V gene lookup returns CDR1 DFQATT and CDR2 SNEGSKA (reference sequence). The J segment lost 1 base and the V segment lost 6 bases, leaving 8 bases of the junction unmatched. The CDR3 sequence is CSAPGQLLNTGELFF. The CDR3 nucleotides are TGCAGTGCCCCGGGACAGCTTCTGAACACCGGGGAGCTGTTTTTT.

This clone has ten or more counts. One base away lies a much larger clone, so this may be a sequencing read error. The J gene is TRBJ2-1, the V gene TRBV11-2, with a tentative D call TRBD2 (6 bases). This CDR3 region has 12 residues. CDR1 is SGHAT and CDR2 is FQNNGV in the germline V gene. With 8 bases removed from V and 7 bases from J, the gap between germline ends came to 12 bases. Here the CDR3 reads CASEFSGNEQFF. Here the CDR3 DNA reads TGTGCCAGCGAGTTTAGCGGTAATGAGCAGTTCTTC. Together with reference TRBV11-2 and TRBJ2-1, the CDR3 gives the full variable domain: EAGVAQSPRYKIIEKRQSVAFWCNPISGHATLYWYQQILGQGPKLLIQFQNNGVVDDSQLPKDRFSAERLKGVDSTLKIQPAKLEDSAVYLCASEFSGNEQFFGPGTRLTVL.

In DNA form, the CDR3 reads TGTGCCAGCTCGGACAGCTCCTATGGCTACACCTTC. Its protein product is CASSDSSYGYTF. The chain links TRBV9 to TRBJ1-2, with D tentatively TRBD1 (6 bases). This CDR3 region has 12 residues. V lost 7 bases and J 4 bases, leaving 11 bases between the germline ends. CDR1 and CDR2 from the germline V gene are SGDLS and YYNGEE. The whole variable domain, remainder taken from reference TRBV9 and TRBJ1-2, is DSGVTQTPKHLITATGQRVTLRCSPRSGDLSVYWYQQSLDQGLQFLIQYYNGEERAKGNILERFSAQQFPDLHSELNLSSLELGDSALYFCASSDSSYGYTFGSGTRLTVV.

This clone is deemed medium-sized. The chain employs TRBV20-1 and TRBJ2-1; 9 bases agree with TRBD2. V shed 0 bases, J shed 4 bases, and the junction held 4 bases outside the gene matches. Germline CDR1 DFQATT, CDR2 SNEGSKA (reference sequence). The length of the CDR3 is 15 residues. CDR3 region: CSARDGGGAYNEQFF. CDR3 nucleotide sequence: TGCAGTGCTAGAGATGGCGGGGGGGCTTACAATGAGCAGTTCTTC.

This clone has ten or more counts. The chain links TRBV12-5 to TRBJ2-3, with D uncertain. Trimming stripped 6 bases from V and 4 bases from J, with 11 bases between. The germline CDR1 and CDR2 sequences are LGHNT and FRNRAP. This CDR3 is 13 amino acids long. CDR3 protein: CASGHARPDTQYF. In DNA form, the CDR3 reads TGTGCTAGTGGCCACGCTAGACCAGATACGCAGTATTTT.

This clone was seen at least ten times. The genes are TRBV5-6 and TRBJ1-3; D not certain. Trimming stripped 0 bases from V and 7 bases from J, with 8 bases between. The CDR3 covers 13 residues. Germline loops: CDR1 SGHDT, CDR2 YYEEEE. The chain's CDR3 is CASSLERVNTIYF. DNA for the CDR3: TGTGCCAGCAGCTTGGAAAGGGTTAACACCATATATTTT.

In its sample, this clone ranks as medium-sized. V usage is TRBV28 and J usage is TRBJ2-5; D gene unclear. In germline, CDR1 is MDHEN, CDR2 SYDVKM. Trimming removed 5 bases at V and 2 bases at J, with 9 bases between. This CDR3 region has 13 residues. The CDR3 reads CASSPATQETQYF. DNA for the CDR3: TGTGCCAGCAGTCCAGCGACTCAAGAGACCCAGTACTTC.

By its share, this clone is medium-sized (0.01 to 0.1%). The CDR3 DNA follows: TGCAGTGCTAGAGATTCGGCCAGAAACTATGGCTACACCTTC. Its translation is CSARDSARNYGYTF. The V gene is TRBV20-1, the J gene TRBJ1-2; D unclear. CDR3 length: 14 amino acids. Trimming took off 0 bases at V and 2 bases at J, with 10 bases between the two ends. Germline CDR1 DFQATT, CDR2 SNEGSKA (reference sequence).

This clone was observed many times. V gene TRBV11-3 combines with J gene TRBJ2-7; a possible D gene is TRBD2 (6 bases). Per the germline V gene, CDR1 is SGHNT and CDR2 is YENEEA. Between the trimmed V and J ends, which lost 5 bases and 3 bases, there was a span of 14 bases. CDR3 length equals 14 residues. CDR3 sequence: CASSGPGLNYEQYF. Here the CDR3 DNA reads TGTGCCAGCAGCGGGCCGGGACTCAACTACGAGCAGTACTTC. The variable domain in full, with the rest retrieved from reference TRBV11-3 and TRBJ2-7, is EAGVVQSPRYKIIEKKQPVAFWCNPISGHNTLYWYLQNLGQGPELLIRYENEEAVDDSQLPKDRFSAERLKGVDSTLKIQPAELGDSAVYLCASSGPGLNYEQYFGPGTRLTVT.

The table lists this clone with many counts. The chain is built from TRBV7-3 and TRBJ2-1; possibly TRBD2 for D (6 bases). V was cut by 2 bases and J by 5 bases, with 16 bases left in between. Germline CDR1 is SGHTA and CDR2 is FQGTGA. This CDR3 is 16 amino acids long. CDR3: CASSLYGVSGNNEQFF. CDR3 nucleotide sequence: TGTGCCAGCAGCTTATATGGGGTTAGCGGAAACAATGAGCAGTTCTTC.

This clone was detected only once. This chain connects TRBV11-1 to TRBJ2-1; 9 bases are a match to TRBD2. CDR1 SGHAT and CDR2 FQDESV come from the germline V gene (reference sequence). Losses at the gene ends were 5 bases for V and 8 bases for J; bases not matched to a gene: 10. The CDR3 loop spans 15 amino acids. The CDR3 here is CASSPEQREVDEQFF. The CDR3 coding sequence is TGTGCCAGCAGCCCCGAACAGCGGGAGGTCGATGAGCAGTTCTTC.

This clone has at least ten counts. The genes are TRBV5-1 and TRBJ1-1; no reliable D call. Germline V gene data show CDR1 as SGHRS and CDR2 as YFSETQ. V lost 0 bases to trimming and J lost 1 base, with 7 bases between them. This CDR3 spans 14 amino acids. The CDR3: CASSLAPANTEAFF. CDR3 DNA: TGCGCCAGCAGCTTGGCCCCGGCGAACACTGAAGCTTTCTTT.

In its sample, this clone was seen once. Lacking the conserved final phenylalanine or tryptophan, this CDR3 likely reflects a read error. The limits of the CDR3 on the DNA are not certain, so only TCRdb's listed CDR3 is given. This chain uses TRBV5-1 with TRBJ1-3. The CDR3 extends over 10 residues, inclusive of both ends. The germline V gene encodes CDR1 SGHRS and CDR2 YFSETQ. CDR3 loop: CARREVPGDC.